The entry below describes one T cell receptor beta chain. Its cognate antigen is unknown. V shed 0 bases and J shed 0 bases, with 15 bases lying between them. CDR1 is LGHDT, CDR2 YNNKEL, per germline (reference sequence). CDR3 length: 18 amino acids. The data stem from a study of spatial heterogeneity in lung cancer. Across the study: Consistently, beta-chain sequences turned up in larger numbers than alpha-chain sequences did. There were, on average, more than eight raw-read appearances for each unique TCR and UMI combination. Findings and caveats of the study: Ubiquitous expanded tumor TCRs were seen in blood more at resection than at follow-up.

Via MiXCR, TCRdb re-called the 5' RACE reads, giving one row per CDR3 protein. The profile shows about 82,000 distinct CDR3 sequences, about 12% of them singletons. As to time point: sample taken at primary tumor resection. The sequenced material consisted of unsorted whole RNA from tumor, nontumor lung or frozen PBMC. This specimen consisted of PBMCs, obtained at surgery. This sequence originates from a male donor with early-stage non-small cell lung cancer. The rearrangement joins TRBV3-1 to TRBJ1-3; D may be TRBD1 (5 bases). The chain's CDR3 is CASSQDSPQASSGNTIYF. The CDR3 coding sequence is TGTGCCAGCAGCCAAGATTCCCCACAGGCCAGCTCTGGAAACACCATATATTTT.